This T cell receptor (beta chain) was recorded in a study of blood T cell repertoires in COVID-19. V lost 3 bases, J lost 4 bases, and 10 bases lay in between. This CDR3 contains 14 residues. TCRdb keeps only in-frame clones here, not all; method: immunoSEQ multiplex PCR. The data contain about 220,000 clones, 88% of them singletons. The genes are TRBV23-1 and TRBJ1-5; D not resolved. TRBV23-1 is reported as an ORF; its role is uncertain. The clonotype was recovered from a woman aged 45-60 years with acute COVID-19. Sequenced sample: PBMCs or T cells enriched from blood (not recorded which). The DNA for the CDR3 is TGCGCCAGCAGTCACCCCATCAGTAATCAGCCCCAGCATTTT. Its translation is CASSHPISNQPQHF.